This TCR beta chain emerged from a study of OX40 agonist ivuxolimab in advanced cancers. About the study: A mean age of around 60 years, range about 20 to 79, was recorded, and approximately 80% were male. A history of anti-PD-1, anti-PD-L1 or anti-CTLA-4 therapy was acceptable, and roughly 40% had some. Notes on the study in general: The average count of expanded clones was higher among CD8+ T cells than among CD4+.

Sequencing was performed with immunoSEQ multiplex PCR; in TCRdb, only in-frame clones are kept and a portion is missing. The sample has more than 65,000 clones; around 88% are singletons. CDR1 is LNHDA and CDR2 is SQIVND in the germline V gene (reference sequence). V shed 7 bases, J shed 0 bases, and the junction held 10 bases outside the gene matches. The CDR3 has 16 amino acids. A note on this clone: Antigen: not known.

The material sequenced was CD4+ or CD8+ T cells sorted from blood, taken in a trial of the OX40 agonist ivuxolimab. The chain links TRBV19 to TRBJ1-2, with 8 bases lining up with TRBD1. The sequence was collected from an adult with an advanced solid tumor such as melanoma, head and neck, liver or kidney cancer. The CDR3 DNA reads as TGTGCCAGTACCCTGACAGGGGCTACGGCTAACTATGGCTACACCTTC. Translation: CASTLTGATANYGYTF. The variable domain in full, with the rest retrieved from reference TRBV19 and TRBJ1-2, is DGGITQSPKYLFRKEGQNVTLSCEQNLNHDAMYWYRQDPGQGLRLIYYSQIVNDFQKGDIAEGYSVSREKKESFPLTVTSAQKNPTAFYLCASTLTGATANYGYTFGSGTRLTVV.